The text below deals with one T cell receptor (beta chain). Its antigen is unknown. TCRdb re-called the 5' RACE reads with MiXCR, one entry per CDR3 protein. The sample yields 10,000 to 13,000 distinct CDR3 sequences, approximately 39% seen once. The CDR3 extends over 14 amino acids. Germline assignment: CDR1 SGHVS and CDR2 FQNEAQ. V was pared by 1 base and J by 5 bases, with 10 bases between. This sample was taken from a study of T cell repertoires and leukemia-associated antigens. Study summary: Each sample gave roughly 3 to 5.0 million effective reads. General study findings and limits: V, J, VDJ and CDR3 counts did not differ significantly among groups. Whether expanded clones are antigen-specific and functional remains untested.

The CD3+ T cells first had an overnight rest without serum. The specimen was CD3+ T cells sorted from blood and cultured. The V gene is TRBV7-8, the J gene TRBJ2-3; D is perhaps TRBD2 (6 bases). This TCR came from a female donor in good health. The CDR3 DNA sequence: TGTGCCAGCAGCTTAGGGGTCGGGGGAGATACGCAGTATTTT. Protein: CASSLGVGGDTQYF.